This is a list of T cell receptor beta chains from one sample in a study of early T cells in non-severe SARS-CoV-2 infection. TCRdb recomputed calls from the 5' RACE reads with MiXCR, one row per CDR3 protein. The sample contains about 56,000 distinct CDR3 sequences, around 12% of which appear only once. The specimen sequenced was whole blood. The origin of the receptors is an adult who was a healthcare worker with PCR-confirmed SARS-CoV-2 infection or an uninfected control (not recorded which). Both conserved end residues are part of each CDR3. A D gene is named only where the DNA matches it firmly. Clone size is stated in some rows and not others, as once, few, many or a class when expanded.

d_gene	j_gene	abundance	len	v_gene	CDR3nt	CDR3aa
-	TRBJ1-1	many	11	TRBV7-9	TGTGCCAGCAGCCCTATCTTGGAAGCTTTCTTT	CASSPILEAFF
-	TRBJ1-2	many	20	TRBV7-6	TGTGCCAGCAGCTTAGAGCCCAGGGGAGGCAACAAGAAGAACCTCTATGGCTACACCTTC	CASSLEPRGGNKKNLYGYTF
TRBD1	TRBJ2-3	-	15	TRBV12-3/TRBV12-4	TGTGCCAGCAGTCCCGGACAGGGGGGAGTAGATACGCAGTATTTT	CASSPGQGGVDTQYF
TRBD1	TRBJ1-6	few	14	TRBV7-9	TGTGCCAGCAGCGAGGGACAGTATAATTCACCCCTCCACTTT	CASSEGQYNSPLHF
TRBD1	TRBJ1-2	-	16	TRBV10-3	TGTGCCATCAGTGAGCCGGGACAGGGGAGTGAAAATGGCTACACCTTC	CAISEPGQGSENGYTF
-	TRBJ2-7	-	17	TRBV28	TGTGCCAGCAGTTCCCTTGCCATGCCTCTGGCCTCCTACGAGCAGTACTTC	CASSSLAMPLASYEQYF
-	TRBJ1-2	many	15	TRBV9	TGTGCCAGCAGCGTAGAAATGGGAGCCAACTATGGCTACACCTTC	CASSVEMGANYGYTF
-	TRBJ1-6	many	13	TRBV6-5	TGTGCCAGCAGAGTACAGTATAATTCACCCCTCCACTTT	CASRVQYNSPLHF
-	TRBJ1-1	many	13	TRBV5-5	TGTGCCAGCAGCTTGGAAGCTAGCAATGAAGCTTTCTTT	CASSLEASNEAFF
-	TRBJ2-7	-	14	TRBV12-3/TRBV12-4	TGTGCCAGCAGTCCGGGACCCCCACCCTACGAGCAGTACTTC	CASSPGPPPYEQYF
-	TRBJ2-5	once	14	TRBV7-9	TGTGCCAGTCGGACGGCCCAGCAGGGGGAGACCCAGTACTTC	CASRTAQQGETQYF
-	TRBJ1-6	many	12	TRBV18	TGTGCCAGCTCACCAAGAGGTTCACCCCTCCACTTT	CASSPRGSPLHF
-	TRBJ1-2	few	14	TRBV2	TGTGCCAGCAGTGAAAACAGCCAGCCTATGGGCTACACCTTC	CASSENSQPMGYTF
-	TRBJ2-7	few	14	TRBV7-9	TGTGCCAGCAGCCCTAGAGGGGAAGTCTACGAGCAGTACTTC	CASSPRGEVYEQYF
TRBD2	TRBJ2-1	many	13	TRBV12-5	TGTGCTAGTGGTCCGGGACTAGGCCATGAGCAGTTCTTC	CASGPGLGHEQFF
-	TRBJ2-7	-	16	TRBV5-1	TGCGCCAGCAGCTTAATGGGCTCTGAGAACCCGGGGGAGCAGTACTTC	CASSLMGSENPGEQYF
-	TRBJ1-3	many	14	TRBV12-3/TRBV12-4	TGTGCCAGCAGTTTCCTTACATCTGGAAACACCATATATTTT	CASSFLTSGNTIYF
-	TRBJ1-2	many	13	TRBV29-1	TGCAGCGTTCTGAAACAGGCCAACAGGGTTTTTACCTTC	CSVLKQANRVFTF
TRBD1	TRBJ1-3	many	14	TRBV2	TGTGCCAGCAGGGACAGGGACTCCGGAAACACCATATATTTT	CASRDRDSGNTIYF
-	TRBJ1-5	few	14	TRBV6-5	TGTGCCAGCAGTTCCGGGCCAGAGGATCAGCCCCAGCATTTT	CASSSGPEDQPQHF
-	TRBJ2-2	-	13	TRBV6-5	TGTGCCAGCAGAAGGGACACCACCGGGGAGCTGTTTTTT	CASRRDTTGELFF
-	TRBJ2-5	many	11	TRBV7-9	TGTGCCAGCAGCTTTATGAAGACCCAGTACTTC	CASSFMKTQYF
TRBD2	TRBJ2-7	many	18	TRBV11-2	TGTGCCAGCAGCTGGACCGGGACTAGCGGGAGATTGGCCTACGAGCAGTACTTC	CASSWTGTSGRLAYEQYF
-	TRBJ2-7	few	13	TRBV9	TGTGCCAGCAGCGTAGGAGGGGGATCTGAGCAGTACTTC	CASSVGGGSEQYF
-	TRBJ2-7	-	13	TRBV11-2	TGTGCCAGCACTAAGTATCAGGGATACGAGCAGTACTTC	CASTKYQGYEQYF
-	TRBJ2-1	few	14	TRBV7-8	TGTGCCAGCAGCTTAGGAAGTAATTTCCATGAGCAGTTCTTC	CASSLGSNFHEQFF
-	TRBJ1-5	many	13	TRBV28	TGTGCCAGCAGATCAAATAGCAATCAGCCCCAGCATTTT	CASRSNSNQPQHF
-	TRBJ2-7	many	15	TRBV5-5	TGTGCCAGCAGCTTTCTGGGGAGGCCCGGCGACGAGCAGTACTTC	CASSFLGRPGDEQYF
-	TRBJ1-2	-	13	TRBV12-3/TRBV12-4	TGTGCCAGCAGTTTTGGTCAGGGGAACGGCTACACCTTC	CASSFGQGNGYTF
-	TRBJ2-5	many	12	TRBV20-1	TGCAGCCCCACAGGGCATCAAGAGACCCAGTACTTC	CSPTGHQETQYF
-	TRBJ1-1	-	13	TRBV7-9	TGTGCCAGCAGCTCTACAGGGTTGACTGAAGCTTTCTTT	CASSSTGLTEAFF
TRBD1	TRBJ2-2	-	17	TRBV15	TGTGCCACCAGGGTAGGCGACAGGGCGGTCGACACCGGGGAGCTGTTTTTT	CATRVGDRAVDTGELFF
-	TRBJ1-4	-	15	TRBV19	TGTGCCAGTAGTATAGGGCCAGTTACTAATGAAAAACTGTTTTTT	CASSIGPVTNEKLFF
-	TRBJ1-2	many	15	TRBV20-1	TGCAGTGCTAGCCTGACGGGACGAAAGGACTATGGCTACACCTTC	CSASLTGRKDYGYTF
-	TRBJ1-2	many	16	TRBV11-2	TGTGCCAGCAGCTTAGATCGGGACTCTCGGGGGTATGGCTACACCTTC	CASSLDRDSRGYGYTF
-	TRBJ2-2	many	13	TRBV13	TGTGCCAGCAGCCCGGGCCCCACCGGGGAGCTGTTTTTT	CASSPGPTGELFF
TRBD1	TRBJ1-1	many	14	TRBV6-5	TGTGCCAGCAGTTTGGGACAGGGGCGGACTGAAGCTTTCTTT	CASSLGQGRTEAFF
-	TRBJ1-6	many	16	TRBV28	TGTGCCAGCACCCAGCGGGGGGTGACCTATAATTCACCCCTCCACTTT	CASTQRGVTYNSPLHF
-	TRBJ2-1	many	19	TRBV5-4	TGTGCCAGCAGCCTGAGGAGGGCACTGGGTCAGTTCTTTTACAATGAGCAGTTCTTC	CASSLRRALGQFFYNEQFF
-	TRBJ2-3	many	15	TRBV29-1	TGCAGCGTCTGGGGGGCCCTAGGGAGCACAGATACGCAGTATTTT	CSVWGALGSTDTQYF
-	TRBJ2-1	many	15	TRBV29-1	TGCAGCGTTGAAGCCTCGACAGGATTTAACAATGAGCAGTTCTTC	CSVEASTGFNNEQFF
-	TRBJ1-1	many	11	TRBV29-1	TGCAGCGACGGAGATGGGGCTGAAGCTTTCTTT	CSDGDGAEAFF
-	TRBJ1-1	many	12	TRBV5-4	TGTGCCAGCAATCCGACAGTAGGTGAAGCTTTCTTT	CASNPTVGEAFF
TRBD2	TRBJ2-4	many	18	TRBV5-6	TGTGCCAGCAGCTCGTACGGACTAGCGGGGATAGCCAAAAACATTCAGTACTTC	CASSSYGLAGIAKNIQYF
TRBD2	TRBJ2-1	many	16	TRBV20-1	TGCAGTGCCCGGATAGCGGGAGGGCCCCGGGGGGGTGAGCAGTTCTTC	CSARIAGGPRGGEQFF
-	TRBJ1-1	-	15	TRBV20-1	TGCAGTGCTAGAGGTCTAAGGACGACGGTCACTGAAGCTTTCTTT	CSARGLRTTVTEAFF
TRBD2	TRBJ2-7	many	15	TRBV27	TGTGCCAGCGCCCCGGGGCTAGCGGGGCGCTACGAGCAGTACTTC	CASAPGLAGRYEQYF
-	TRBJ2-7	many	15	TRBV19	TGTGCCAGTAGTATCTTACCAGCGGAGCCCTACGAGCAGTACTTC	CASSILPAEPYEQYF
-	TRBJ1-5	-	13	TRBV24-1	TGTGCCACCAGTGACAGAGTGGGTCAGCCCCAGCATTTT	CATSDRVGQPQHF
TRBD1	TRBJ1-3	many	14	TRBV28	TGTGCCAGCAGTGTCGGGGACAGGACCACCGCCATATATTTT	CASSVGDRTTAIYF
TRBD2	TRBJ2-1	many	18	TRBV7-2	TGTGCCAGCAGCTCCCCGGCTAGCGGGGGGTCGTTTTACAATGAGCAGTTCTTC	CASSSPASGGSFYNEQFF
-	TRBJ2-5	few	14	TRBV9	TGTGCCAGCAGCGTAGCGGGGGCCGAGGGGACCCAGTACTTC	CASSVAGAEGTQYF
TRBD2	TRBJ2-1	few	16	TRBV6-5	TGTGCCAGCAGTTACTTGTTAGCGGGGGGGCTGGATGAGCAGTTCTTC	CASSYLLAGGLDEQFF
TRBD2	TRBJ2-3	few	15	TRBV20-1	TGCAGTGCGTATACTAGCGGGGCGAGCACAGATACGCAGTATTTT	CSAYTSGASTDTQYF
-	TRBJ2-3	-	15	TRBV20-1	TGCAGTGCTAGTTCCGGGCACGATAGGACAGATACGCAGTATTTT	CSASSGHDRTDTQYF
-	TRBJ1-3	many	16	TRBV7-6	TGTGCCAGCAGCTATGGGACACCAGCCTCTGGAAACACCATATATTTT	CASSYGTPASGNTIYF
-	TRBJ2-7	many	16	TRBV12-5	TGTGCTAGTGGTTTTGTCGACAGATCTAGCTCCTACGAGCAGTACTTC	CASGFVDRSSSYEQYF
-	TRBJ2-3	many	13	TRBV29-1	TGCAGCAGCTTCAGGGATCATGGAGATACGCAGTATTTT	CSSFRDHGDTQYF
-	TRBJ2-7	many	10	TRBV29-1	TGCAGCGTTGTCAACTACGAGCAGTACTTC	CSVVNYEQYF